A selection of T cell receptor beta chains follows, all from one sample in a study of OX40 agonist ivuxolimab in advanced cancers. Assay used: immunoSEQ multiplex PCR; TCRdb lists only in-frame clones, some missing. The profile shows about 58,000 clones, 70% to 90% of them singletons. Sequencing used CD4+ or CD8+ T cells sorted from blood, obtained in a trial of the OX40 agonist ivuxolimab. These receptors were obtained from an adult with an advanced solid tumor such as melanoma, head and neck, liver or kidney cancer. The CDR3 runs from the conserved cysteine through the conserved F or W. The order of the fields is D gene, V gene, clone size, J gene, CDR3 DNA, CDR3 protein. D genes are given only for firm matches. Clone size is stated in some rows and not others, as once, few, many or a class when expanded.

>-|TRBV27|-|TRBJ2-7
TGTGCCAGCAGCAGACAGGCGTCCTACGAGCAGTACTTC
CASSRQASYEQYF
>-|TRBV27|-|TRBJ2-3
TGTGCCAGCAGTTTAAGTAGGGTGGGAGATACGCAGTATTTT
CASSLSRVGDTQYF
>TRBD1|TRBV6-1|-|TRBJ2-5
TGTGCCAACCGCCTCGGGACAGGGGTTGGGGAGACCCAGTACTTC
CANRLGTGVGETQYF
>TRBD1|TRBV27|once|TRBJ1-2
TGTGCCAGCAGTTCCTCGACAGGGAATAGCTATGGCTACACCTTC
CASSSSTGNSYGYTF
>-|TRBV18|-|TRBJ1-6
TGTGCCAGCTCTTGGGACAACTCACCCCTCCACTTT
CASSWDNSPLHF
>-|TRBV28|-|TRBJ2-6
TGTGCCAGCAGTTTTGTAGGGACTGGGGCCAACGTCCTGACTTTC
CASSFVGTGANVLTF
>-|TRBV6-1|-|TRBJ1-5
TGTGCCAGCAGTGAGATAGGGACTCAGCCCCAGCATTTT
CASSEIGTQPQHF
>TRBD1|TRBV30|-|TRBJ2-5
TGTGCCTGGACACGACAGGGGTTCGGGGAGACCCAGTACTTC
CAWTRQGFGETQYF
>-|TRBV28|-|TRBJ2-2
TGTGCCACCTCAAGTCGGACCGGGGAGCTGTTTTTT
CATSSRTGELFF
>-|TRBV7-2|once|TRBJ2-1
TGTGCCAGCAGCTTAGGGGGAGGTGAGCAGTTCTTC
CASSLGGGEQFF
>-|TRBV19|-|TRBJ2-3
TGTGCCAGTACCGCGACTGGGACAGATACGCAGTATTTT
CASTATGTDTQYF
>-|TRBV11-3|-|TRBJ2-3
TGTGCCAGCAGCTTCGACAGGGATACGCAGTATTTT
CASSFDRDTQYF
>-|TRBV19|-|TRBJ2-7
TGTGCCAGTAGTCCCGGCTGGGACGAGCAGTACTTC
CASSPGWDEQYF
>-|TRBV19|-|TRBJ1-5
TGTGCCAGTAGGCCTCTTTCTAATAGCAATCAGCCCCAGCATTTT
CASRPLSNSNQPQHF
>TRBD1|TRBV6-1|-|TRBJ2-3
TGTGCCAGCAGTGTACTACAGGGGGCGACAGATACGCAGTATTTT
CASSVLQGATDTQYF
>-|TRBV27|-|TRBJ2-7
TGTGCCACTAGCCGTAGTAGCGGAACCTACGAGCAGTACTTC
CATSRSSGTYEQYF
>-|TRBV7-2|-|TRBJ1-2
TGTGCCAGCAGCTTAAGGTCAGGTCGTGGCTACACCTTC
CASSLRSGRGYTF
>-|TRBV4-2|-|TRBJ1-1
TGTGCCAGCAGCCAAGGGAACCGACAGCATAACACTGAAGCTTTCTTT
CASSQGNRQHNTEAFF
>TRBD2|TRBV6-5|-|TRBJ2-7
TGTGCCAGCAGGGGGGGAGCGGGAGGACCCTACGAGCAGTACTTC
CASRGGAGGPYEQYF
>TRBD1|TRBV7-2|medium-sized|TRBJ1-5
TGTGCCAGCAGCAGCCGACAGGGGTCGAGCAATCAGCCCCAGCATTTT
CASSSRQGSSNQPQHF
>-|TRBV5-6|-|TRBJ2-3
TGTGCCAGCAGCTCCGGACTTAGCACAGATACGCAGTATTTT
CASSSGLSTDTQYF
>-|TRBV7-2|-|TRBJ1-1
TGTGCCAGCAGCTTAGGGTTCACTGAAGCTTTCTTT
CASSLGFTEAFF
>-|TRBV28|-|TRBJ2-2
TGTGCCAGCAGCCCCACGGGTTTAGGAAACACCGGGGAGCTGTTTTTT
CASSPTGLGNTGELFF
>-|TRBV21-1|-|TRBJ2-5
TGTGCCAGCAGGGTCGGGATCGGGGAGACCCAGTACTTC
CASRVGIGETQYF
>TRBD2|TRBV28|-|TRBJ2-4
TGTGCCAGCAGCCTAGCGGGGGAAAACATTCAGTACTTC
CASSLAGENIQYF
>TRBD1|TRBV7-2|-|TRBJ2-1
TGTGCCAGCAGCCCCCTAGGGACAGTGATCGACAATGAGCAGTTCTTC
CASSPLGTVIDNEQFF
>-|TRBV5-1|few|TRBJ2-5
TGCGCCAGCAGCTTGGTTGGGGGGCGCAGGGAGACCCAGTACTTC
CASSLVGGRRETQYF
>-|TRBV6-6|-|TRBJ1-5
TGTGCCTGGCAGGTTGATCAGCCCCAGCATTTT
CAWQVDQPQHF
>TRBD2|TRBV10-2|-|TRBJ2-1
TGCGCCAGCAGGACTAGCGGGAGCGGCGAGCAGTTCTTC
CASRTSGSGEQFF
>-|TRBV19|-|TRBJ1-4
TGTGCCAGTAGTATGAATGGTCGGGAAAAACTGTTTTTT
CASSMNGREKLFF
>TRBD1|TRBV6-1|-|TRBJ2-1
TGTGCCAGTAGGACAGGGCCCCCCAATGAGCAGTTCTTC
CASRTGPPNEQFF
>-|TRBV28|-|TRBJ2-5
TGTGCCAGCAGTTTTTGGGAAGAGACCCAGTACTTC
CASSFWEETQYF
>-|TRBV2|-|TRBJ1-5
TGTGCCAGCAGTCCCCAAGGGGCAACCTATGGGGATCAGCCCCAGCATTTT
CASSPQGATYGDQPQHF
>-|TRBV4-1|-|TRBJ2-7
TGCGCCAGCAGCCAAGTAGGAGAGCGCTCCTACGAGCAGTACTTC
CASSQVGERSYEQYF
>TRBD1|TRBV7-7|-|TRBJ2-6
TGTGCTAGCAGCCCCAACCGGGACAGGGGCCTTAGGGCCAACGTCCTGACTTTC
CASSPNRDRGLRANVLTF
>TRBD1|TRBV5-4|-|TRBJ1-4
TGTGCCAGCAGCTTGACAGGGGACGAAAAACTGTTTTTT
CASSLTGDEKLFF
>-|TRBV7-2|-|TRBJ2-1
TGTGCCAGCAGCTTAGTAGGCTCCTACAATGAGCAGTTCTTC
CASSLVGSYNEQFF
>TRBD1|TRBV7-9|-|TRBJ2-1
TGTGCCAGCAGCCTGACAGGGAGCTCCTACAATGAGCAGTTCTTC
CASSLTGSSYNEQFF
>-|TRBV7-9|once|TRBJ1-1
TGTGCCAGCAGCTTCCTCTTTACCTTGACACAGAACACTGAAGCTTTCTTT
CASSFLFTLTQNTEAFF
>-|TRBV7-9|-|TRBJ1-1
TGTGCCAGCAGCTATAGCGTGTCGGGGAACACTGAAGCTTTCTTT
CASSYSVSGNTEAFF
>TRBD2|TRBV7-9|few|TRBJ2-1
TGTGCCAGCAGCTTTACGGCTAGCGGCTTCAATGAGCAGTTCTTC
CASSFTASGFNEQFF
>TRBD2|TRBV19|-|TRBJ2-1
TGTGCCAGTAAGGCGGGAGCGGCGACTTATGAGCAGTTCTTC
CASKAGAATYEQFF
>-|TRBV7-3|few|TRBJ2-2
TGTGCCAGCAGCTCGCCCGGGACACTGAACACCGGGGAGCTGTTTTTT
CASSSPGTLNTGELFF
>-|TRBV2|-|TRBJ1-5
TGTGCCAGCACTCGGGACGTTGGTAGGGATCAGCCCCAGCATTTT
CASTRDVGRDQPQHF
>-|TRBV5-5|-|TRBJ1-3
TGTGCCAGCAGTTTATCTGGAAACACCATATATTTT
CASSLSGNTIYF